These 20 T cell receptor beta chains were sequenced from one sample in a study of cytomegalovirus exposure and HLA in healthy donors (dated by TCRdb to about 2017). The library was prepared using the immunoSEQ multiplex PCR assay. For the multiplex PCR, a mixture combining 60 forward primers for TCR Vbeta segments and 13 reverse primers for TCR Jbeta segments was used. TCRdb re-hosts the immuneACCESS table, in-frame sequences only. Its copies lack some clones; in the studies checked, an unresolved V gene accounts for under half of them, and the cause for the rest is not known. Within this sample are some 130,000 clones, with 70% to 80% of them counted one time only. The ten largest clones capture 1.4% to 1.5% of the sample. The sample comprised PBMCs. The source of these receptors is a female donor in good health and CMV-seronegative.

This sequence joins TRBV28 and TRBJ1-2, with D possibly TRBD1 on 6 matching bases. Germline-derived CDR1 and CDR2 are MDHEN and SYDVKM. This CDR3 has 15 residues. The ends were cut back, 2 bases at V and 5 bases at J, with 15 bases in the middle. For the CDR3, the DNA is TGTGCCAGCAGTTTAAAAGTCAGGGGAGAGTATGGCTACACCTTC. Residues: CASSLKVRGEYGYTF.

The chain employs TRBV19 and TRBJ1-1, with D tentatively TRBD1 (6 bases). The CDR3 runs 13 residues. Germline V gene data show CDR1 as LNHDA and CDR2 as SQIVND (reference sequence). V lost 10 bases and J lost 4, with 16 bases in between. The CDR3: CAILQGFLTEAFF. The CDR3 bases are TGTGCCATTTTGCAGGGGTTCCTCACTGAAGCTTTCTTT.

The chain links TRBV18 to TRBJ2-5; 10 bases match TRBD1. J was trimmed by 5 bases and V by 3 bases; bases with no gene match: 9. Germline V lookup: CDR1 KGHSH, CDR2 LQKENI. This CDR3 is 16 amino acids long. The DNA for the CDR3 is TGTGCCAGCTCACCCGTTCGGGACAGGGGATGGGAGACCCAGTACTTC. Protein: CASSPVRDRGWETQYF.

This chain connects TRBV18 to TRBJ1-1; the match to TRBD1 covers 8 bases. This CDR3 has 14 residues. CDR1 and CDR2 (germline): KGHSH, LQKENI. J lost 6 bases, V lost 2 bases, and 5 bases had no gene match. CDR3 amino acids: CASSPSRGQAEAFF. In nucleotides, the CDR3 is TGTGCCAGCTCACCATCCAGGGGGCAGGCTGAAGCTTTCTTT. The whole variable domain, filled in from reference TRBV18 and TRBJ1-1, reads NAGVMQNPRHLVRRRGQEARLRCSPMKGHSHVYWYRQLPEEGLKFMVYLQKENIIDESGMPKERFSAEFPKEGPSILRIQQVVRGDSAAYFCASSPSRGQAEAFFGQGTRLTVV.

This clone was observed a few times. The rearrangement uses TRBV30 and TRBJ1-5, with D uncertain. With 1 base removed from V and 8 bases from J, the gap between germline ends came to 12 bases. Germline CDR1 reads GTSNPN; CDR2 reads SVGIG (reference sequence). CDR3 size: 13 residues. The chain's CDR3 is CAWSAPELEPQHF. CDR3 nucleotides: TGTGCCTGGAGTGCCCCCGAGTTGGAGCCCCAGCATTTT.

CDR3 sequence (DNA): TGTGCCAGCAGCCTAATGGGACAGGGAGGAGAAAAACTGTTTTTT. Translating gives CASSLMGQGGEKLFF. The genes are TRBV4-2 and TRBJ1-4; 9 nucleotides agree with TRBD1. This CDR3 has 15 residues. V lost 4 bases to trimming and J lost 8 bases; unmatched junction nucleotides: 8. Germline V gives CDR1 LGHNA, CDR2 YNFKEQ.

This clone was observed a single time. This chain connects TRBV7-8 to TRBJ1-4, with a weak D call TRBD1 (6 bases). This CDR3 has 15 residues. Trimming took off 2 bases at V and 5 bases at J, with 12 bases between the two ends. From germline, CDR1 is SGHVS and CDR2 FQNEAQ. CDR3 sequence (DNA): TGTGCCAGCAGCTTACCGGGACAAATAAATGAAAAACTGTTTTTT. Translated, it gives CASSLPGQINEKLFF.

The CDR3 bases are TGTGCCAGCAGCCTCTCGGGACAGGGAGACTACGAGCAGTACTTC. Its protein is CASSLSGQGDYEQYF. This chain joins TRBV7-9 and TRBJ2-7, with 9 nucleotides matching TRBD1. Losses at the gene ends were 5 bases for V and 3 bases for J; bases not matched to a gene: 8. This CDR3 has 15 residues. CDR1 is SEHNR, CDR2 FQNEAQ, per germline (reference sequence).

This clone was counted between two and nine times. This chain uses TRBV27 with TRBJ2-5; 11 bases fit TRBD2. CDR1 is MNHEY and CDR2 is SMNVEV in the germline V gene (reference sequence). The J segment lost 3 bases and the V segment lost 8 bases, leaving 2 bases of the junction unmatched. This CDR3 is built from 13 residues. CDR3 DNA sequence: TGTGCCAGCGCACTAGCGGGAGAAGAGACCCAGTACTTC. Amino acid sequence: CASALAGEETQYF.

In its sample, this clone was seen once. V and J are TRBV28 and TRBJ2-1; tentative D call: TRBD2 (6 bases). The V gene's germline CDR1 is MDHEN and CDR2 SYDVKM. Trimming pared 3 bases from V and 0 bases from J, leaving 21 bases between. This CDR3 has 19 residues. CDR3 protein: CASSFPRHLALSSYNEQFF. In DNA form, the CDR3 reads TGTGCCAGCAGTTTCCCCCGGCACCTAGCGCTCAGCTCCTACAATGAGCAGTTCTTC.

In its sample, this clone was seen a few times. The rearrangement uses TRBV6-1 and TRBJ1-1; D remains ambiguous. V lost 5 bases and J 5 bases, leaving 18 bases between the germline ends. This CDR3 contains 15 residues. Per germline, CDR1 MNHNS and CDR2 SASEGT. Here the CDR3 DNA reads TGTGCCAGCAGTCGCGGGTGGGCCGGAGGAACTGAAGCTTTCTTT. It specifies CASSRGWAGGTEAFF.

The chain recombines TRBV27 with TRBJ2-6, with 7 bases that match TRBD1. This CDR3 spans 17 amino acids. V trimming: 6 bases; J trimming: 0 bases; junction bases outside the gene matches: 8. Germline CDR1 is MNHEY and CDR2 is SMNVEV (reference sequence). CDR3 loop: CASSLQGIYSGANVLTF. CDR3 bases: TGTGCCAGCAGCTTACAGGGGATATACTCTGGGGCCAACGTCCTGACTTTC.

The table lists this clone with a few counts. The V gene is TRBV7-8, the J gene TRBJ1-2; D remains unclear. V gave up 0 bases and J gave up 1 base, with 3 bases separating them. CDR1 is SGHVS, CDR2 FQNEAQ, per germline. The CDR3 runs to 13 residues. CDR3 amino acids: CASSLAHNYGYTF. CDR3 nucleotides: TGTGCCAGCAGCTTAGCACATAACTATGGCTACACCTTC.

This clone was seen a few times. The V call is TRBV30, the J call TRBJ2-7; D not certain. Deletions cut 0 bases from V and 3 bases from J, with 9 bases between. Germline V gives CDR1 GTSNPN, CDR2 SVGIG (reference sequence). The CDR3 covers 13 residues. The CDR3 nucleotides read TGTGCCTGGAGTGTAACGGGTTTCTACGAGCAGTACTTC. Translated, it gives CAWSVTGFYEQYF.

The V and J genes are TRBV7-2 and TRBJ2-3; TRBD2 is a possible D gene (6 bases). The germline V and J ends were trimmed by 5 bases and 3 bases, with 12 bases remaining between them. This CDR3 is built from 14 residues. Germline values: CDR1 SGHTA, CDR2 FQGNSA. CDR3 residues: CASSQGLVTDTQYF. CDR3 nucleotides: TGTGCCAGCAGCCAGGGACTGGTAACAGATACGCAGTATTTT. Based on the CDR3 plus reference TRBV7-2 and TRBJ2-3, the full variable domain is GAGVSQSPSNKVTEKGKDVELRCDPISGHTALYWYRQSLGQGLEFLIYFQGNSAPDKSGLPSDRFSAERTGGSVSTLTIQRTQQEDSAVYLCASSQGLVTDTQYFGPGTRLTVL.

The CDR3: CASSLWDRDPYGYTF. For the CDR3, the DNA is TGTGCCAGCAGTTTATGGGACAGGGATCCCTATGGCTACACCTTC. This sequence joins TRBV27 and TRBJ1-2; 9 positions match TRBD1. Trimming took 1 base from V and 4 from J; bases not matched to a gene: 4. The CDR3 sequence is 15 residues long. CDR1 and CDR2 from the germline V gene are MNHEY and SMNVEV (reference sequence).

This sequence joins TRBV7-2 and TRBJ2-4; weak D call: TRBD1 (6 bases). There are 15 residues in the CDR3. Trimming took 0 bases from V and 7 from J, leaving 13 bases between them. Germline V gives CDR1 SGHTA, CDR2 FQGNSA. As DNA, the CDR3 is TGTGCCAGCAGCTTAGCGACAGGTCCGAGTAACATTCAGTACTTC. Translating gives CASSLATGPSNIQYF.

This rearrangement joins TRBV28 to TRBJ2-1; 7 bases fit TRBD2. The CDR3 spans 14 residues. V trimming: 6 bases; J trimming: 9 bases; junction bases outside the gene matches: 11. Germline V gene sequence: CDR1 MDHEN, CDR2 SYDVKM. The CDR3 DNA reads as TGTGCCAGCAGCTCAGGGACTACCTCGGGTGAGCAGTTCTTC. Translating it yields CASSSGTTSGEQFF.

V gene TRBV7-8 combines with J gene TRBJ2-1; 14 bases are shared with TRBD2. Germline CDR1 reads SGHVS; CDR2 reads FQNEAQ. The V segment lost 5 bases and the J segment 4 bases; nucleotides outside the gene matches: 7. The CDR3 length is 17 residues. CDR3 bases: TGTGCCAGCAGCCGCCCCGGGACTAGCGGGAGTTACAATGAGCAGTTCTTC. It translates to CASSRPGTSGSYNEQFF.

The gene calls are TRBV30 and TRBJ2-7, with 9 bases lining up with TRBD1. The germline V gene has CDR1 GTSNPN and CDR2 SVGIG (reference sequence). Unmatched junction bases numbered 9, after V lost 2 bases and J lost 4 bases. CDR3 length equals 15 residues. The CDR3 coding sequence is TGTGCCTGGAGTCCCACGGGACAGGGTCTGTACGAGCAGTACTTC. It translates to CAWSPTGQGLYEQYF.